This passage covers 10 T cell receptor beta chains from one sample sequenced in a study of blood T cell repertoires in COVID-19. Profiling relied on immunoSEQ multiplex PCR, and the TCRdb table lists in-frame clones only, not all of them. The table has 120,000 to 150,000 clones, about 87% seen once; the top ten hold under 9%. Source material: peripheral blood. The receptors come from a woman aged 45-65 years with active or convalescent COVID-19.

The chain links TRBV7-9 to TRBJ2-5; TRBD2 agrees at 7 bases. Germline CDR1 and CDR2: SEHNR and FQNEAQ (reference sequence). The CDR3 runs 15 residues. V lost 11 bases, J lost 4 bases, and 16 bases stayed unmatched. DNA for the CDR3: TGTGCCGCTGGGCGGGGGAAGGTGTCCGGAGAGACCCAGTACTTC. Protein: CAAGRGKVSGETQYF.

This clone appeared a few times. The chain joins TRBV6-4 to TRBJ2-6, with D perhaps matching TRBD1 (5 bases). This CDR3 contains 14 residues. The V gene's germline CDR1 is MRHNA and CDR2 SNTAGT. V lost 4 bases and J lost 2, with 6 bases in between. The CDR3 here is CASSAGPGANVLTF. The CDR3, as DNA: TGTGCCAGCAGTGCAGGGCCTGGGGCCAACGTCCTGACTTTC.

V usage is TRBV12-5 and J usage is TRBJ2-2, with TRBD2 identical over 7 bases. The CDR3 loop spans 16 amino acids. After removal of 4 bases from V and 5 bases from J, the junction contained 10 bases not matched to a gene. Germline V CDR1 and CDR2: LGHNT, FRNRAP. CDR3: CASGWVLAEGTGELFF. Written as DNA, the CDR3 is TGTGCTAGTGGTTGGGTCCTAGCGGAGGGAACCGGGGAGCTGTTTTTT. Complete variable domain (other parts from reference TRBV12-5 and TRBJ2-2): DARVTQTPRHKVTEMGQEVTMRCQPILGHNTVFWYRQTMMQGLELLAYFRNRAPLDDSGMPKDRFSAEMPDATLATLKIQPSEPRDSAVYFCASGWVLAEGTGELFFGEGSRLTVL.

V is TRBV3-1 (or the pseudogene TRBV3-2) and J is TRBJ2-5, with D hard to call. Trimming removed 2 bases at V and 0 bases at J, with 10 bases between. The CDR3 spans 15 residues. Per germline, CDR1 LGHDT and CDR2 YNNKEL (reference sequence). In nucleotides, the CDR3 is TGTGCCAGCAGCCAAAATGTTCCGTACCAAGAGACCCAGTACTTC. This codes for CASSQNVPYQETQYF.

V is TRBV4-2 and J is TRBJ2-7; 7 bases are shared with TRBD1. The J segment lost 1 base and the V segment lost 3 bases, leaving 9 bases of the junction unmatched. CDR1 is LGHNA and CDR2 is YNFKEQ in the germline V gene. The CDR3 is 16 amino acids. This chain's CDR3 is CASSQGTGDLSYEQYF. In nucleotides, the CDR3 is TGTGCCAGCAGCCAGGGTACAGGGGACCTATCCTACGAGCAGTACTTC.

The CDR3 spells CASSFLGQTYNEQFF. The CDR3 nucleotides are TGTGCCAGCAGCTTTCTGGGACAGACCTACAATGAGCAGTTCTTC. The chain is built from TRBV7-2 and TRBJ2-1, with 7 bases fitting TRBD1. Germline V gene data show CDR1 as SGHTA and CDR2 as FQGNSA. The CDR3 is 15 residues long. V lost 3 bases, J lost 2 bases, and 4 bases stayed unmatched.

This sequence joins TRBV19 and TRBJ1-4; D gene uncertain. Trimming took off 3 bases at V and 3 bases at J, with 11 bases between the two ends. Per the germline V gene, CDR1 is LNHDA and CDR2 is SQIVND (reference sequence). CDR3 length: 15 residues. As DNA, the CDR3 is TGTGCCAGTAGTATCCTGGGCAGTTCTAATGAAAAACTGTTTTTT. Its translation: CASSILGSSNEKLFF.

This chain joins TRBV7-2 and TRBJ1-6; D is possibly TRBD1 (5 bases). Germline lookup yields CDR1 SGHTA and CDR2 FQGNSA. The CDR3 has 15 amino acids. V lost 6 bases and J 14 bases, leaving 23 bases between the germline ends. CDR3 region: CASSVSPGKVYTLHF. DNA of the CDR3: TGTGCCAGCAGTGTTTCCCCAGGGAAGGTGTACACCCTCCACTTT.

The sample holds one count of this clone. V and J are TRBV7-6 and TRBJ1-1; TRBD1 matches at 9 bases. This CDR3 region has 15 residues. V was pared by 5 bases and J by 5 bases, with 9 bases of the junction left unmatched. Germline V gene lookup returns CDR1 SGHVS and CDR2 FNYEAQ. In DNA form, the CDR3 reads TGTGCCAGCAGCCCGGGACAGGGCCGTCGGACTGAAGCTTTCTTT. Translation gives CASSPGQGRRTEAFF.

The chain carries TRBV4-1 and TRBJ1-5, with 9 nucleotides matching TRBD1. Germline V lookup: CDR1 MGHRA, CDR2 YSYEKL. The CDR3 covers 17 residues. The junction had 12 bases not matched to a gene; V was cut back by 0 bases and J by 9 bases. CDR3 sequence reads: CASSQESIGQGPWPQHF. For the CDR3, the DNA is TGCGCCAGCAGCCAAGAATCTATCGGACAGGGGCCTTGGCCCCAGCATTTT.